This T cell receptor (beta chain) was captured by sequencing in a study of T-cell reconstitution after alpha-beta-depleted transplantation in children. Study-level results: Alpha-beta T cells about two months after transplant reportedly derived from several hundred expanded graft clones.

This clonotype came up many times. The antigen is undetermined. From germline, CDR1 is SGHKS and CDR2 YYEKEE (reference sequence). The length of the CDR3 is 17 residues. Trimming removed 0 bases from V and 0 bases from J, with 13 bases in between. The TCRbeta library incorporated unique molecular identifiers. From the PCR reads, TCRdb called clonotypes with MiXCR, one entry per CDR3 protein. This sample has roughly 100,000 distinct CDR3 sequences, with about 8% found just once. Sequenced here: PBMCs, sampled before TCRalphabeta/CD19-depleted stem cell transplant. The chain carries TRBV5-5 and TRBJ1-5, with D uncertain. The clonotype comes from a boy between 2 and 10 years old with acute lymphoblastic leukemia, due to receive a stem cell transplant. CDR3 residues: CASSLEVAGDSNQPQHF. DNA for the CDR3: TGTGCCAGCAGCTTGGAGGTAGCCGGGGATAGCAATCAGCCCCAGCATTTT.